The clone carrying this T cell receptor beta chain was seen just once. Its antigen is still unknown. This record comes from a study of shared clonotypes between healthy human individuals. Trimming shortened V by 4 bases and J by 0 bases, and 17 bases separated the two germline ends. The germline gives CDR1 SGHRS, CDR2 YFSETQ. The CDR3 consists of 16 residues. Positive CCR7 selection of CD45RO-negative cells yielded the naive CD8 cells, and terminally differentiated effector memory CD45RA+ cells were excluded. All the donors were Caucasian adults who lived in Nashville, Tennessee. Broader study findings: Among non-shared clonotypes, generation probabilities were lower than among those shared by all four donors.

TCRdb keeps only in-frame clones here, not all; method: immunoSEQ multiplex PCR. Of some 2,000,000 clones in the sample, over 85% are singletons; the top ten hold 1% to 1.3%. V is TRBV5-1 and J is TRBJ2-7, with D possibly TRBD2 on 6 matching bases. The sample taken for sequencing was naive CD8+ T cells sorted from blood. The receptor comes from a man aged 18 to 35 in good health. The CDR3 DNA follows: TGCGCCAGCAGCGCAATACTAGCTCCGAGCTCCTACGAGCAGTACTTC. Translating gives CASSAILAPSSYEQYF.